The following is a T cell receptor (beta chain) sequence with its context. Its recognized antigen is unknown. No much larger clone exists at a distance of one base, and base qualities are not known. The sample belongs to a study of CD4+ T cells in melanoma (dated by TCRdb to between 2021 and 2022). Regarding the research as a whole: The study examined neoantigen-specific CD4+ T cells in human melanoma. Summary of the overall study and its limitations: According to the report, neoantigen-specific CD4+ T cells in melanoma displayed diverse differentiation states. Neoantigen-specific CD4+ T cells were reported to be correlated with the function of CD8+ T cells, macrophages and B cells.

Donors were patients with melanoma. The library came from the immunoSEQ multiplex PCR assay. The source is immuneACCESS, and TCRdb retained only in-frame sequences with V and J called. Part of the clones is not carried over; for the studies checked, unresolved V genes explain less than half of this, and the remainder is unexplained. Present in this sample are over 100,000 clones, about nine tenths of which were seen just once. About 3.3% of the sample belongs to the ten largest clones. This receptor was taken from a human donor with melanoma. Sequenced input: peripheral blood.

The CDR3 has the sequence CASSLRQGTDTQYF. The DNA sequence is as follows: TGTGCCAGCAGCTTAAGACAGGGCACAGATACGCAGTATTTT. This chain joins TRBV7-2 to TRBJ2-3; matching of 6 bases hints at TRBD1 as the D gene. V and J lose 2 bases and 1 base, and a span of 7 bases separates them. As encoded in the germline V gene, CDR1 is SGHTA while CDR2 is FQGNSA. The CDR3 goes from the cysteine to the phenylalanine over 14 residues. Only the CDR3 region is kept as DNA, spanning 42 bases read in frame from base 1. The variable domain in full, with residues beyond the CDR3 obtained from the reference TRBV7-2 and TRBJ2-3 genes, is GAGVSQSPSNKVTEKGKDVELRCDPISGHTALYWYRQSLGQGLEFLIYFQGNSAPDKSGLPSDRFSAERTGGSVSTLTIQRTQQEDSAVYLCASSLRQGTDTQYFGPGTRLTVL.